The next 13 T cell receptor beta chains were all read from a single sample in a study of regulatory dendritic cells for organ transplantation. No antigens are known for them. Assay: immunoSEQ multiplex PCR; the TCRdb copy retains only in-frame clones and omits some. Of roughly 12,000 clones in the sample, more than 70% are singletons; the top ten hold 0.9% to 1.2%. CFSE-labeled sorted T cells met regulatory or mature dendritic cells for less than 6 days. The source material was naive CD8+ T cells from blood cultured with regulatory dendritic cells. Specified subset: CD45RA+ naive T cells. These receptors were taken from a human donor in good health.

This clone turned up a few times. V is TRBV2 and J is TRBJ2-7; 7 bases are a match to TRBD1. With V trimmed by 1 base and J by 6 bases, 6 bases remained unmatched. The V gene's germline CDR1 is SNHLY and CDR2 FYNNEI. The CDR3 is made up of 14 amino acids. CDR3 sequence (DNA): TGTGCCAGCAGTGAAGAGACAGGGCGACGCGAGCAGTACTTC. Translation: CASSEETGRREQYF.

The rearrangement links TRBV9 to TRBJ1-5, with D maybe TRBD1 (5 bases). CDR1 is SGDLS, CDR2 YYNGEE, per germline. The CDR3 covers 14 residues. V was pared by 0 bases and J by 6 bases, with 10 bases between. The DNA of the CDR3 is TGTGCCAGCAGCGTAGCGGGGGAGGGTCAGCCCCAGCATTTT. This encodes CASSVAGEGQPQHF.

This sequence joins TRBV5-4 and TRBJ2-2; D gene uncertain. The ends were cut back, 3 bases at V and 3 bases at J, with 3 bases in the middle. The germline CDR1 and CDR2 sequences are SGHNT and YYREEE (reference sequence). The CDR3 has 12 amino acids. CDR3 sequence reads: CASSSDTGELFF. The CDR3 DNA sequence: TGTGCCAGCAGCTCCGACACCGGGGAGCTGTTTTTT.

The rearrangement uses TRBV7-6 and TRBJ2-1, with 12 positions matching TRBD1. The CDR3 consists of 17 residues. Germline V lookup: CDR1 SGHVS, CDR2 FNYEAQ. V lost 1 base, J lost 8 bases, and 9 bases stayed unmatched. CDR3 sequence: CASSLVPSGQGAYEQFF. The CDR3 coding sequence is TGTGCCAGCAGCTTAGTCCCCTCGGGACAGGGGGCCTATGAGCAGTTCTTC.

V gene TRBV6-4 combines with J gene TRBJ2-7; 7 bases map to TRBD1. CDR3 length: 18 amino acids. Germline lookup yields CDR1 MRHNA and CDR2 SNTAGT. The J segment lost 0 bases and the V segment lost 0 bases, leaving 11 bases of the junction unmatched. CDR3 DNA: TGTGCCAGCAGTGACTCGTTGGGACAGAGCCTAACCTCCTACGAGCAGTACTTC. Its protein is CASSDSLGQSLTSYEQYF.

V and J are TRBV7-3 and TRBJ2-3; 12 nucleotides line up with TRBD1. The CDR3 length is 15 residues. Germline V gene lookup returns CDR1 SGHTA and CDR2 FQGTGA. Trimming at V came to 3 bases and at J to 5 bases, leaving 3 bases not matched to a gene. The CDR3 sequence: CASSLGTGGEDTQYF. The CDR3 bases are TGTGCCAGCAGCTTGGGGACAGGGGGCGAAGATACGCAGTATTTT.

Only a few counts were recorded for this clone. This chain connects TRBV7-9 to TRBJ2-7; 7 positions match TRBD1. Germline values: CDR1 SEHNR, CDR2 FQNEAQ (reference sequence). J was trimmed by 4 bases and V by 5 bases; bases with no gene match: 8. The CDR3 extends over 14 amino acids. The CDR3 DNA reads TGTGCCAGCAGCCACATGACAGGGTGGTACGAGCAGTACTTC. Translating it yields CASSHMTGWYEQYF.

The V and J genes are TRBV10-3 and TRBJ2-3; 9 nucleotides line up with TRBD2. V lost 6 bases, J lost 4 bases, and 14 bases stayed unmatched. Germline CDR1 ENHRY, CDR2 SYGVKD. CDR3 length: 17 amino acids. CDR3: CAIRVVSAGGKADTQYF. CDR3 nucleotides: TGTGCCATCAGGGTAGTCTCGGCGGGGGGGAAGGCAGATACGCAGTATTTT.

The J gene is TRBJ1-1, the V gene TRBV11-2, with D perhaps TRBD1 (6 bases). V was trimmed by 6 bases and J by 6 bases, leaving 11 bases between them. Per the germline V gene, CDR1 is SGHAT and CDR2 is FQNNGV. The CDR3 is made up of 12 amino acids. The CDR3 protein is CASSSTGPEAFF. The DNA of the CDR3 is TGTGCCAGCAGTTCCACAGGGCCTGAAGCTTTCTTT.

CDR3 DNA sequence: TGCGCCAGCAGCTTGGGTTCGGGGTCGAATGAGCAGTTCTTC. Translation: CASSLGSGSNEQFF. This sequence joins TRBV5-1 and TRBJ2-1; D might be TRBD2 (5 bases). From germline, CDR1 is SGHRS and CDR2 YFSETQ. Trimming removed 0 bases from V and 7 bases from J, with 11 bases in between. This CDR3 has 14 residues.

The chain is built from TRBV7-2 and TRBJ2-5; tentatively, D is TRBD2 (7 bases). Germline V CDR1 and CDR2: SGHTA, FQGNSA. The CDR3 contains 15 residues. The V gene lost 6 bases and the J gene lost 5 bases, with 19 bases spanning the gap. The DNA for the CDR3 is TGTGCCAGCAGTTCGAGACGGGGGGCTGGGGAGACCCAGTACTTC. Its translation is CASSSRRGAGETQYF.

V and J are TRBV5-1 and TRBJ2-7; perhaps TRBD1 as D (5 bases). The V end was cut by 1 base, the J end by 4 bases, with 9 bases between. The CDR3 runs 13 residues. Looked up from germline, CDR1 is SGHRS and CDR2 is YFSETQ. CDR3 in DNA: TGCGCCAGCAGCTTGAACAGGAATTACGAGCAGTACTTC. As protein: CASSLNRNYEQYF.

The rearrangement uses TRBV7-9 and TRBJ1-2, with D possibly being TRBD1 (6 bases). Germline V CDR1 and CDR2: SEHNR, FQNEAQ (reference sequence). The germline V and J ends were trimmed by 5 bases and 7 bases, with 11 bases remaining between them. CDR3 length: 12 residues. The DNA of the CDR3 is TGTGCCAGCAGCGCTAGACAGGCTGGCTACACCTTC. The encoded protein is CASSARQAGYTF. The whole variable domain, remainder taken from reference TRBV7-9 and TRBJ1-2, is DTGVSQNPRHKITKRGQNVTFRCDPISEHNRLYWYRQTLGQGPEFLTYFQNEAQLEKSRLLSDRFSAERPKGSFSTLEIQRTEQGDSAMYLCASSARQAGYTFGSGTRLTVV.